These 2 T cell receptor beta chains originate from one sample sequenced in a study of blood T cell repertoires in COVID-19. Here immunoSEQ multiplex PCR was the method, and the copy in TCRdb shows in-frame clones only, minus some. The table records fewer than 450,000 clones, about 91% of them present only once. The sample was peripheral blood. The receptors come from a woman in her forties or fifties with COVID-19, enrolled during active disease.

The chain has TRBV14 and TRBJ2-3; maybe TRBD1 (6 bases). CDR1 is SGHDN, CDR2 FVKESK, per germline. The CDR3 runs to 16 residues. V was clipped by 1 base and J by 3 bases, with 14 bases between them. CDR3 coding DNA: TGTGCCAGCAGCCAAGTCGGGCAGGGGCGGACAGATACGCAGTATTTT. Residues: CASSQVGQGRTDTQYF.

The gene calls are TRBV5-1 and TRBJ2-2; tentative D call: TRBD2 (5 bases). V was pared by 5 bases and J by 2 bases, with 10 bases between. Germline V gene sequence: CDR1 SGHRS, CDR2 YFSETQ. The CDR3 is 14 amino acids. In nucleotides, the CDR3 is TGCGCCAGCAGGTCCGGGATCAACACCGGGGAGCTGTTTTTT. It yields the protein CASRSGINTGELFF.